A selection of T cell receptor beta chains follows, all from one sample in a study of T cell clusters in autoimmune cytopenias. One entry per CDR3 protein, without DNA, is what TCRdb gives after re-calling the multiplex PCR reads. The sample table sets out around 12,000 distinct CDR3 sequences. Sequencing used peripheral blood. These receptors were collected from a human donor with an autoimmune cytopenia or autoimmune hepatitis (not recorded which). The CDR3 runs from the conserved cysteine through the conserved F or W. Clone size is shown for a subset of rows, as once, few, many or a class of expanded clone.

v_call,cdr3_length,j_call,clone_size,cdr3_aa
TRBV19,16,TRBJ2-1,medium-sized,CASSELAGSSYNEQFF
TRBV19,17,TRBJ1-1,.,CASSMRAGGKTNTEAFF
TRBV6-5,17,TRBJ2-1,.,CASSYLPSGGVYNEQFF
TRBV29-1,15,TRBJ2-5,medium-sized,CSVAPVDRGQETQYF
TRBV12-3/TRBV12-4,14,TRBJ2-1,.,CASTTSGSYNEQFF
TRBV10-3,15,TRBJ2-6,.,CAISDSGAGANVLTF
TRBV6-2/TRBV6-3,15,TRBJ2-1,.,CASSYTTSSYNEQFF
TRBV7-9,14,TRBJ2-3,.,CASSLDRGTDTQYF
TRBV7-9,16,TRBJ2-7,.,CASSLVLGLEPGEQYF
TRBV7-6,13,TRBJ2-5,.,CASSLWVGETQYF
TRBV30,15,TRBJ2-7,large,CAWNLGAGQAREQYF
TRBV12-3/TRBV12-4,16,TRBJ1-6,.,CASSLGTGLKNSPLHF
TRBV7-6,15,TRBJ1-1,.,CASSSGGAQGVEAFF
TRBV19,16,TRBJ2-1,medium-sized,CASDPGKTSGYNEQFF
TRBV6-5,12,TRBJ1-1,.,CASSPGGLEAFF
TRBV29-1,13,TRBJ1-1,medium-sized,CSVSMGKNTEAFF
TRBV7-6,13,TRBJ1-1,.,CASSLDTAFEAFF
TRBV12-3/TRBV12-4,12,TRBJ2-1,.,CASSFRGHEQFF
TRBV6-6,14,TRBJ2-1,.,CASRDTGTDNEQFF
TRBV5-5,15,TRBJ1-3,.,CASSATGRTGNTIYF
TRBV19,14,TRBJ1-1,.,CASSIWTVNTEAFF
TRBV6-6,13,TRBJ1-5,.,CASNLRVEQPQHF
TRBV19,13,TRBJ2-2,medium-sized,CASRLDFTGELFF
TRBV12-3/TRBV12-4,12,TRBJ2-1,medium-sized,CASSQGVGEQFF
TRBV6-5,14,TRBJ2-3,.,CASSYSGGIDTQYF
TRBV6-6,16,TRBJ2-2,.,CASSYSRIANTGELFF
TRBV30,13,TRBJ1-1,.,CAWDTARNTEAFF
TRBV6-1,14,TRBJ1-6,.,CASSGQRSETALHF
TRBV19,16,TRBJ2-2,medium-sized,CASSTGLAGGTGELFF
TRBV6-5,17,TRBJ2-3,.,CASSYSADVPSTDTQYF
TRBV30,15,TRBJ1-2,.,CAWSSEGADPYGYTF
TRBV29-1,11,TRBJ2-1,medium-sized,CSVESGYEQFF
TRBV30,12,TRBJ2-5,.,CAWSVQWETQYF
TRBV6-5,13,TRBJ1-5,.,CASSFDRAQPQHF
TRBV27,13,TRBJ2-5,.,CASSWGRWETQYF
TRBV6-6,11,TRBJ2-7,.,CASSTLYEQYF
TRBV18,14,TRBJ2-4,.,CASSPDRVTVIQYF
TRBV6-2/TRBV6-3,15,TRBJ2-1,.,CASSYPGGLGNEQFF
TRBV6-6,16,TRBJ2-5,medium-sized,CASSSRTGGLQETQYF
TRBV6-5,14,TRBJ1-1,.,CASSRQVLDTEAFF
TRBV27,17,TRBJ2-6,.,CASSSRQDHSGANVLTF
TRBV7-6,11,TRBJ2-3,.,CASVRAGAQYF
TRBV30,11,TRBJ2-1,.,CAWGGTNEQFF